The rows below give T cell receptor beta chains drawn from one sample of a study of blood T cell repertoires in COVID-19. Assay: immunoSEQ multiplex PCR; the TCRdb copy retains only in-frame clones and omits some. The data hold 250,000 or so clones, with about 90% observed a single time. The sample taken for sequencing was peripheral blood. These receptors originate from a woman in her thirties or forties who had recovered from COVID-19. Both conserved end residues are part of each CDR3. The D gene is left open where the match is weak. The size of a clone is reported for some rows only, either as once, few or many, or as a class for expanded clones.

D	size	V	J	DNA	CDR3
TRBD2	.	TRBV6-6	TRBJ2-1	TGTGCCAGCAGCCAGGTGGCGGGGGGCTCCTACAATGAGCAGTTCTTC	CASSQVAGGSYNEQFF
.	.	TRBV7-6	TRBJ2-1	TGTGCCAGCAGCCCGAGACTCGCCTTTCCGTCGGAGCAGTTCTTC	CASSPRLAFPSEQFF
.	.	TRBV6-6	TRBJ1-5	TGTGCCAGCAGTTACCCACAGGGACGAAATCAGCCCCAGCATTTT	CASSYPQGRNQPQHF
TRBD1	.	TRBV5-6	TRBJ1-1	TGTGCCAGCAGCATGACAGGGGGCTATGGTGAAGCTTTCTTT	CASSMTGGYGEAFF
TRBD2	.	TRBV9	TRBJ2-1	TGTGCCAGCAGCCCTACACTCGGGACTAGCGGGGCCCAAAACAATGAGCAGTTCTTC	CASSPTLGTSGAQNNEQFF
TRBD2	few	TRBV10-1	TRBJ2-3	TGCGCCAGCAGTGATCCGAGCGGGGGGACAGATACGCAGTATTTT	CASSDPSGGTDTQYF
.	.	TRBV27	TRBJ2-5	TGTGCCAGCAGTTTGAAGAGGGGACGGGAGGAGACCCAGTACTTC	CASSLKRGREETQYF
.	.	TRBV6-5	TRBJ1-1	TGTGCCAGCAGCCTATTACAGGGAGTTGAAGCTTTCTTT	CASSLLQGVEAFF
.	.	TRBV6-5	TRBJ2-1	TGTGCCAGCACTAGTTACAGGGCTAACAATGAGCAGTTCTTC	CASTSYRANNEQFF
.	.	TRBV18	TRBJ2-1	TGTGCCAGCTCGCGGAACTTTCGGAATGAGCAGTTCTTC	CASSRNFRNEQFF
.	.	TRBV6-2/TRBV6-3	TRBJ2-3	TGTGCCAGCAGTTACCCCCGGGATGAAACAGATACGCAGTATTTT	CASSYPRDETDTQYF
.	.	TRBV5-1	TRBJ1-4	TGCGCCAGCAGCAATCAGGGTGTCGAGGAAAAACTGTTTTTT	CASSNQGVEEKLFF
.	.	TRBV10-2	TRBJ2-1	TGCGCCAGCAGTGTCGCGGGCGATTTCGATGAGCAGTTCTTC	CASSVAGDFDEQFF
.	.	TRBV11-3	TRBJ2-3	TGTGCCAGCAGCGCCGCAGGGGGGAGTGACGATCGCACAGATACGCAGTATTTT	CASSAAGGSDDRTDTQYF
.	.	TRBV7-3	TRBJ2-3	TGTGCCAGCAGCTTTGAGGCCGGGAGCCGCACAGATACGCAGTATTTT	CASSFEAGSRTDTQYF
.	.	TRBV4-3	TRBJ2-1	TGCGCCAGCAGCCATATGGGGCGCGGGGGCCCCTTCAATGAGCAGTTCTTC	CASSHMGRGGPFNEQFF
TRBD1	.	TRBV30	TRBJ1-6	TGTGCCTGGAGGGGGGACAGTTATAATTCACCCCTCCACTTT	CAWRGDSYNSPLHF
TRBD1	.	TRBV2	TRBJ1-1	TGTGCCAGCGGCCACAGGGGGCTGAACACTGAAGCTTTCTTT	CASGHRGLNTEAFF
TRBD1	.	TRBV7-2	TRBJ2-7	TGTGCCAGCAGCTCAGAGACAGGGTTTGGTTACGAGCAGTACTTC	CASSSETGFGYEQYF
TRBD1	.	TRBV5-1	TRBJ1-4	TGCGCCAGCAGCCATGGGACAGGGGGCCGGGATGAAAAACTGTTTTTT	CASSHGTGGRDEKLFF
TRBD1	.	TRBV5-4	TRBJ1-5	TGTGCCAGCAGCGGGGGACAGGGGCCTAATCAGCCCCAGCATTTT	CASSGGQGPNQPQHF
TRBD2	.	TRBV7-9	TRBJ2-1	TGTGCCAGCAGCTACGGGACTAGCGGGGGGTACAATGAGCAGTTCTTC	CASSYGTSGGYNEQFF
TRBD2	.	TRBV4-2	TRBJ2-7	TGTGCCAGCAGCCAAGGACTAGCGGGGGTGATCTCCTACGAGCAGTACTTC	CASSQGLAGVISYEQYF
TRBD2	.	TRBV27	TRBJ2-2	TGTGCCAGCAGTCTATTACTAGCGGGGGGGCCCATCAAGGCCGGGGAGCTGTTTTTT	CASSLLLAGGPIKAGELFF
.	few	TRBV5-5	TRBJ1-5	TGTGCCAGCAGCCTCCGGGTCCTCCGCAATCAGCCCCAGCATTTT	CASSLRVLRNQPQHF
.	.	TRBV5-1	TRBJ1-1	TGCGCCAGCAGCCCAGGGGCGGGTTGGAACACTGAAGCTTTCTTT	CASSPGAGWNTEAFF
.	.	TRBV6-5	TRBJ1-2	TGTGCCAGCGGAACAGGGAGGGATGGCTACACCTTC	CASGTGRDGYTF
.	.	TRBV12-3/TRBV12-4	TRBJ2-5	TGTGCCAGCAGTTCCCCGACTGCGGAGACCCAGTACTTC	CASSSPTAETQYF
TRBD1	.	TRBV11-2	TRBJ2-5	TGTGCCAGCAGCTTAGGACAGGGACAAGAGACCCAGTACTTC	CASSLGQGQETQYF
.	.	TRBV12-5	TRBJ1-1	TGTGCTAGTGGCTCTACAGAGAACACTGAAGCTTTCTTT	CASGSTENTEAFF
TRBD2	.	TRBV11-2	TRBJ2-2	TGTGCCAGCAGCCCCTTGCGGGGGGTAACCGGGGAGCTGTTTTTT	CASSPLRGVTGELFF
.	.	TRBV7-6	TRBJ1-1	TGTGCCAGCAGCCCCCTACAGGGTAGGAACACTGAAGCTTTCTTT	CASSPLQGRNTEAFF
.	.	TRBV6-5	TRBJ1-4	TGTGCCAGCAGTTACTCGCACAGGGTTTGGGAAAAACTGTTTTTT	CASSYSHRVWEKLFF
TRBD2	.	TRBV5-1	TRBJ2-7	TGCGCCAGCAGCTTGGGGCTAGCGGGCCCAAGCTCCTACGAGCAGTACTTC	CASSLGLAGPSSYEQYF
TRBD1	.	TRBV19	TRBJ2-7	TGTGCCAGTAGTACCCGACGGACAGGGGGCGCGACCGAGCAGTACTTC	CASSTRRTGGATEQYF
TRBD2	.	TRBV19	TRBJ2-3	TGTGCCAGTAGACAGGGACTAGCGGGGAGCACAGATACGCAGTATTTT	CASRQGLAGSTDTQYF
.	.	TRBV2	TRBJ2-5	TGTGCCAGCAGGCGTCCGGGGGGCGGAGAGACCCAGTACTTC	CASRRPGGGETQYF
.	.	TRBV27	TRBJ1-4	TGTGCCAGCAGTTCCCGAGCCACGGGGGAAAAACTGTTTTTT	CASSSRATGEKLFF
.	.	TRBV6-1	TRBJ1-5	TGTGCCAGCAGTGAAACTAGGAGCCAGCATTTT	CASSETRSQHF
TRBD1	.	TRBV19	TRBJ1-1	TGTGCCAGTAGATTCACAGGGGGCGATGAAGCTTTCTTT	CASRFTGGDEAFF
TRBD1	.	TRBV9	TRBJ2-6	TGTGCCAGCAGCCCGTGGGACAGTGCCCTCTCTGGGGCCAACGTCCTGACTTTC	CASSPWDSALSGANVLTF
.	.	TRBV23-1	TRBJ2-7	TGCGCCAGCAGTCAAAGCGCCCCGGATCCCGTCTACGAGCAGTACTTC	CASSQSAPDPVYEQYF